The clone carrying this TCR beta chain was observed a single time. Its cognate antigen is unknown. The data stem from a study of monozygotic twins with cystic fibrosis. As for the study in general: With about 15 PCR cycles, barcoded libraries came from about 2.9 micrograms of fragmented DNA.

Per germline, CDR1 LGHNA and CDR2 YSLEER. The CDR3 has 14 amino acids. The V end lost 4 bases, the J end lost 4 bases, and 11 bases lay between the germline ends. The table came from immunoSEQ multiplex PCR; TCRdb's copy has only in-frame clones and leaves some out. The repertoire consists of about 10,000 clones, with just over 99% occurring once and the leading ten covering around 0.42%. Whole-study results and caveats: J usage was most co-twin-similar in 8 of 16 pairs, V in 13.

The sequencing input was blood. The chain links TRBV4-3 to TRBJ1-5; D is unclear. The receptor was isolated from a man aged 18 to 29 with cystic fibrosis. The chain's CDR3 is CASSPGEVNQPQHF. CDR3 nucleotides: TGCGCCAGCAGCCCCGGGGAGGTGAATCAGCCCCAGCATTTT.